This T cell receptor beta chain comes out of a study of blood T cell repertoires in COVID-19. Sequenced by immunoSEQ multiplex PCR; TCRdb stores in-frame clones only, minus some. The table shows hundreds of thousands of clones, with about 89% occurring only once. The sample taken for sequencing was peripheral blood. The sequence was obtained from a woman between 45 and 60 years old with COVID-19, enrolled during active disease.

In nucleotides, the CDR3 is TGTGCCTGGAGCTTCGACAGAAACACCGGGGAGCTGTTTTTT. Its translation: CAWSFDRNTGELFF. V usage is TRBV30 and J usage is TRBJ2-2; TRBD1 might be the D (5 bases). The germline V and J ends were trimmed by 3 bases and 2 bases, with 10 bases remaining between them. This CDR3 region has 14 residues. CDR1 and CDR2 from the germline V gene are GTSNPN and SVGIG (reference sequence).